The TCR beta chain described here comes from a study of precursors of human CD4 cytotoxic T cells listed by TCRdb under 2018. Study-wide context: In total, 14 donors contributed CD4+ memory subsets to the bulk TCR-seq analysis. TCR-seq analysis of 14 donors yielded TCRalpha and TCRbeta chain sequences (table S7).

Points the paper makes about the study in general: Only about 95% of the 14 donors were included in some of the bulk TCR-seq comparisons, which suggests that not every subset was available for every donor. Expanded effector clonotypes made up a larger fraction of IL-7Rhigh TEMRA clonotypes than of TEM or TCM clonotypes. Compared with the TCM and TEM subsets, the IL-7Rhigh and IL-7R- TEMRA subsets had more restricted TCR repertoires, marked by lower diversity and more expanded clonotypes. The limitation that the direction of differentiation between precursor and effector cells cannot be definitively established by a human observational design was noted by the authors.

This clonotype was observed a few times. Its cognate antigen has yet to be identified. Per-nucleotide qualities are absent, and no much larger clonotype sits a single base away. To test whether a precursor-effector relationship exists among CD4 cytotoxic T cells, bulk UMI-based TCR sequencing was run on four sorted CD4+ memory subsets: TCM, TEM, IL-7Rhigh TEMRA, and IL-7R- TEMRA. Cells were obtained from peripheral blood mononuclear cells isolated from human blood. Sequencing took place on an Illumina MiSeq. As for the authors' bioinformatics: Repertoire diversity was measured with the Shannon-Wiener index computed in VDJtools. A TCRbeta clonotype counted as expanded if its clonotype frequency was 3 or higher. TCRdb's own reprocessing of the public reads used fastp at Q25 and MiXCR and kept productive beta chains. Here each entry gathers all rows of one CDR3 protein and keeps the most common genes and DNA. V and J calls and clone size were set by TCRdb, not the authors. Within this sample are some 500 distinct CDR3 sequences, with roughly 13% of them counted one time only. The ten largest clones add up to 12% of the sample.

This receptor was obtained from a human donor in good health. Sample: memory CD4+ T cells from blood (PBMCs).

The CDR3 region has the sequence CAISGLAGGRSYNEQFF. The DNA sequence is TGTGCCATCAGTGGACTAGCGGGGGGGCGTTCCTACAATGAGCAGTTCTTC. This sequence uses TRBV10-3 and TRBJ2-1, with 14 bases aligning to TRBD2. V and J are trimmed by 4 bases and 1 base, and the gene matches miss 3 bases of the junction. The CDR3 spans 17 residues, from the cysteine through the phenylalanine. Of all the DNA, just the CDR3 is kept, 51 bases in frame from base 1. CDR1 is given as ENHRY and CDR2 as SYGVKD, both from the germline V gene.